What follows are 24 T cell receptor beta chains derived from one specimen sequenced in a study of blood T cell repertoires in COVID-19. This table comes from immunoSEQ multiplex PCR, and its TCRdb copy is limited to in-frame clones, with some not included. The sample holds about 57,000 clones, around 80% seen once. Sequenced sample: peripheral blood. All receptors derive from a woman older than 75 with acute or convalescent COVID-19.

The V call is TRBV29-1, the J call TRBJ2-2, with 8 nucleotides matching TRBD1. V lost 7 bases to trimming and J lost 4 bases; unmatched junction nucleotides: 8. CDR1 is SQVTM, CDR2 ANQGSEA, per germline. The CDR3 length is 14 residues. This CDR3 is CSGGQAGITGELFF. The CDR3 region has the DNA TGCAGCGGGGGACAGGCCGGTATCACCGGGGAGCTGTTTTTT.

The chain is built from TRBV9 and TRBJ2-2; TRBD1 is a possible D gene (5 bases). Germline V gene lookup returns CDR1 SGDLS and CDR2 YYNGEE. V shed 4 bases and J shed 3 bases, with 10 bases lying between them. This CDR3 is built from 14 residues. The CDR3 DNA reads TGTGCCAGCAGCCTCCAGGGTTACACCGGGGAGCTGTTTTTT. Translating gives CASSLQGYTGELFF.

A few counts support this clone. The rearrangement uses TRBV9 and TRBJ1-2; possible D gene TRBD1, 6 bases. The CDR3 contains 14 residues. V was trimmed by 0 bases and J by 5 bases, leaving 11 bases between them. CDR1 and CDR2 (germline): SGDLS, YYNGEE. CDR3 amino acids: CASSVADSRYGYTF. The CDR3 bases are TGTGCCAGCAGCGTAGCGGACAGTAGGTATGGCTACACCTTC.

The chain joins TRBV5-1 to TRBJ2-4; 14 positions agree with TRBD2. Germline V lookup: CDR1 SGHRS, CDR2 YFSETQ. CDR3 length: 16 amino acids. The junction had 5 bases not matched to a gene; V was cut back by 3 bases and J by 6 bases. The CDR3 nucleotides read TGCGCCAGCAGCTCCCGACTAGCGGGGGGGTTAAACATTCAGTACTTC. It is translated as CASSSRLAGGLNIQYF.

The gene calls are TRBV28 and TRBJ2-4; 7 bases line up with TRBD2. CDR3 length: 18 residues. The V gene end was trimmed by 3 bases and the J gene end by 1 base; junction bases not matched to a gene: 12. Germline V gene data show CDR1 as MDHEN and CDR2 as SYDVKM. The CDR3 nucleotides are TGTGCCAGCAGTTTTTCGGGGGGACGGACCTCGGCCAAAAACATTCAGTACTTC. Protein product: CASSFSGGRTSAKNIQYF.

The CDR3 protein is CASSVDVGGSDTQYF. CDR3 nucleotide sequence: TGTGCCAGCAGCGTAGATGTGGGAGGATCCGATACGCAGTATTTT. The V and J genes are TRBV9 and TRBJ2-3; weak D call: TRBD2 (6 bases). V lost 0 bases and J lost 6, with 14 bases in between. The germline gives CDR1 SGDLS, CDR2 YYNGEE. The CDR3 has 15 residues.

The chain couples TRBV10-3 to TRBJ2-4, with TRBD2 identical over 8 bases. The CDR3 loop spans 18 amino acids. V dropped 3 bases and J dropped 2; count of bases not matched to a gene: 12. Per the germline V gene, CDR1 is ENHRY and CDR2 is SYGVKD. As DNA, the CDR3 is TGTGCCATCAGTGAAAGTTTGATGACGGGAGGGTCCAAAAACATTCAGTACTTC. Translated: CAISESLMTGGSKNIQYF.

The CDR3 DNA is TGCAGCGTTGACTCCCTAGCGGGAGCGGGAGAGACCCAGTACTTC. Translating it yields CSVDSLAGAGETQYF. The chain recombines TRBV29-1 with TRBJ2-5, with 10 positions matching TRBD2. CDR1 and CDR2 (germline): SQVTM, ANQGSEA. CDR3 length: 15 amino acids. Unmatched junction bases numbered 8, after V lost 3 bases and J lost 4 bases. The whole variable domain, filled in from reference TRBV29-1 and TRBJ2-5, reads SAVISQKPSRDICQRGTSLTIQCQVDSQVTMMFWYRQQPGQSLTLIATANQGSEATYESGFVIDKFPISRPNLTFSTLTVSNMSPEDSSIYLCSVDSLAGAGETQYFGPGTRLLVL.

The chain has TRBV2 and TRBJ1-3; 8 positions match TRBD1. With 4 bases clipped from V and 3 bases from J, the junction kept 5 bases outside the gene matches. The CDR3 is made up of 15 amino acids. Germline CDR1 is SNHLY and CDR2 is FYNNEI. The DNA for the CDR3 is TGTGCCAGCAGTGCGAACAGGGGGAGTGGAAACACCATATATTTT. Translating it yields CASSANRGSGNTIYF. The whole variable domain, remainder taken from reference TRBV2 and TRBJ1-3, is EPEVTQTPSHQVTQMGQEVILRCVPISNHLYFYWYRQILGQKVEFLVSFYNNEISEKSEIFDDQFSVERPDGSNFTLKIRSTKLEDSAMYFCASSANRGSGNTIYFGEGSWLTVV.

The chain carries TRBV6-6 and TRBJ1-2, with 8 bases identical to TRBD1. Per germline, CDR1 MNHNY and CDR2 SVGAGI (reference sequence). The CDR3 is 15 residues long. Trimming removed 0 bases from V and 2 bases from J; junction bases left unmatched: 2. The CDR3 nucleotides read TGTGCCAGCAGTTACTCGACAGGGGCCAACTATGGCTACACCTTC. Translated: CASSYSTGANYGYTF.

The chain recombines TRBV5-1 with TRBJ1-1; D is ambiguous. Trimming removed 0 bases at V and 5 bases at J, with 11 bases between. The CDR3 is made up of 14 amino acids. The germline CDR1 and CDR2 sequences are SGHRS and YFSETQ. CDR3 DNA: TGCGCCAGCAGCTTGGCCGGGAGGAGGACTGAAGCTTTCTTT. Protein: CASSLAGRRTEAFF.

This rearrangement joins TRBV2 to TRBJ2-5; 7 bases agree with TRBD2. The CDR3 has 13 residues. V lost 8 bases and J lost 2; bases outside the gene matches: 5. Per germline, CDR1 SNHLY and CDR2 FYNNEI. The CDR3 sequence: CASGLDRQETQYF. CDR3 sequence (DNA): TGTGCCAGCGGACTAGATCGGCAAGAGACCCAGTACTTC.

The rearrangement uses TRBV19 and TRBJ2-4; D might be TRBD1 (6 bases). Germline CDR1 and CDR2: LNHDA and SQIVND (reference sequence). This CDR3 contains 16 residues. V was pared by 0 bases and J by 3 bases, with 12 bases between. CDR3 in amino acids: CASSIDPGQSKNIQYF. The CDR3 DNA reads TGTGCCAGTAGTATAGATCCCGGACAGAGCAAAAACATTCAGTACTTC.

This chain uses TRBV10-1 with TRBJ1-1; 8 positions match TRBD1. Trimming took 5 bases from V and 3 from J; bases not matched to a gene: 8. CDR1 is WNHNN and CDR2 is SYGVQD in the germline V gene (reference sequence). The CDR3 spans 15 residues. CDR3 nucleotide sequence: TGCGCCAGCAGTCCCAGGGGGCTAATGGACACTGAAGCTTTCTTT. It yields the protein CASSPRGLMDTEAFF.

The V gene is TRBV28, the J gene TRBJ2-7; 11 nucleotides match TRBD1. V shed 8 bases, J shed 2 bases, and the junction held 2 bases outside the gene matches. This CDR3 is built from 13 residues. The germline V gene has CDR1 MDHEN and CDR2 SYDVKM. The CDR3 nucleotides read TGTGCCAGCTGGACAGGGGGCCCCTACGAGCAGTACTTC. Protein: CASWTGGPYEQYF.

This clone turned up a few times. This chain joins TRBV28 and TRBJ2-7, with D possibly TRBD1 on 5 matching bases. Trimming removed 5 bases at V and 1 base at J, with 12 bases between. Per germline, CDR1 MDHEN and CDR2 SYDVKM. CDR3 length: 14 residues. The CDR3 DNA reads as TGTGCCAGCAGTCTCCCGGCAGGGTCCTACGAGCAGTACTTC. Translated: CASSLPAGSYEQYF.

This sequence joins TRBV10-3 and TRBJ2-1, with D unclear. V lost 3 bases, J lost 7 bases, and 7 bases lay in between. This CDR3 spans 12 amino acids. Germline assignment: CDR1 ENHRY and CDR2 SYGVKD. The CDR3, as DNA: TGTGCCATCAGTGACCTAGGTAATGAGCAGTTCTTC. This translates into CAISDLGNEQFF.

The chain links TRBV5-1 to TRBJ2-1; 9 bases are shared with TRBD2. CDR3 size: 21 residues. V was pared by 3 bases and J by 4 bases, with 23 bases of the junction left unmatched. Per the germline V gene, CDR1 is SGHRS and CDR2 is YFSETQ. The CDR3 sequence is CASSSAIIASGIPNKYNEQFF. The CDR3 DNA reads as TGCGCCAGCAGCTCGGCTATAATCGCTAGCGGGATTCCCAATAAATACAATGAGCAGTTCTTC.

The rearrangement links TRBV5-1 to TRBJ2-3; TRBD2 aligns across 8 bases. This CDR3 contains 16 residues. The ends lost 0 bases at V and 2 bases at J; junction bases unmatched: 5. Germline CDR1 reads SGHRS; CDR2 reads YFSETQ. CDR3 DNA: TGCGCCAGCAGCTTGGACAGCGGGGGCAACACAGATACGCAGTATTTT. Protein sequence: CASSLDSGGNTDTQYF.

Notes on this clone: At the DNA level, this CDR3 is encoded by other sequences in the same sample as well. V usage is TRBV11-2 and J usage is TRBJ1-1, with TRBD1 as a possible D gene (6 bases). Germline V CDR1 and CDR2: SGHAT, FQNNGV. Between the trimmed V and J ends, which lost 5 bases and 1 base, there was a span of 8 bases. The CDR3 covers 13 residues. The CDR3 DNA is TGTGCCAGCAGCAGGACAGAGAACACTGAAGCTTTCTTT. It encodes CASSRTENTEAFF.

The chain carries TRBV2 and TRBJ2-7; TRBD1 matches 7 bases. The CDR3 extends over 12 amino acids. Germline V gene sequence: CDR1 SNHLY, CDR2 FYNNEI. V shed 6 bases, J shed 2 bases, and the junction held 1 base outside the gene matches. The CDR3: CASRDRTYEQYF. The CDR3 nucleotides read TGTGCCAGCAGGGACAGGACCTACGAGCAGTACTTC.

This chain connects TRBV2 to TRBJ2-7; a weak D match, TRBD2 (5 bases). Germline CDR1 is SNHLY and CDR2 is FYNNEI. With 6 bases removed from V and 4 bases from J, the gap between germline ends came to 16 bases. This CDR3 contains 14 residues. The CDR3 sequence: CASSRGFKGYEQYF. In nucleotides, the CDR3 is TGTGCCAGCAGCCGAGGGTTCAAGGGTTACGAGCAGTACTTC.

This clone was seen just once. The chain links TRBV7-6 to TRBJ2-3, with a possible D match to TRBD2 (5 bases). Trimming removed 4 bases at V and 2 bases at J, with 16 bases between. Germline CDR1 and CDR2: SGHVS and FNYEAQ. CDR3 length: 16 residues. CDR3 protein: CASSSPNKRLTDTQYF. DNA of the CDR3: TGTGCCAGCAGCTCGCCCAATAAGCGGCTCACAGATACGCAGTATTTT.

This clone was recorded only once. The CDR3 DNA reads TGTGCCAGCAGCGTAGCGGCTAGCGGGAGTTACGAGCAGTACTTC. It specifies CASSVAASGSYEQYF. J is TRBJ2-7 and V is TRBV9; 10 bases fit TRBD2. There are 15 residues in the CDR3. V shed 0 bases, J shed 4 bases, and the junction held 4 bases outside the gene matches. Germline V CDR1 and CDR2: SGDLS, YYNGEE.